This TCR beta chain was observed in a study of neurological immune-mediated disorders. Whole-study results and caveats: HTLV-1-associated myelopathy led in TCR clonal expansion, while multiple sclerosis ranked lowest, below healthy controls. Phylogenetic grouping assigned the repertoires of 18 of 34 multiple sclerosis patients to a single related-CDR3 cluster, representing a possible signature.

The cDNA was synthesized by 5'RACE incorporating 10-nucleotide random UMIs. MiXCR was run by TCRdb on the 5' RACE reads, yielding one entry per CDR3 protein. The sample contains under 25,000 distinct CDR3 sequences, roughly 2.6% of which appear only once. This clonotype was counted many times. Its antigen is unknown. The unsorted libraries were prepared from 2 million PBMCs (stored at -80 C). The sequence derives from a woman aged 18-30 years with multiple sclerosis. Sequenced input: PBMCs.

This CDR3 reads CASSVAPTGANEQYF. CDR3 bases: TGTGCCAGCAGTGTTGCTCCGACAGGGGCCAACGAGCAGTACTTC. The V gene is TRBV11-2, the J gene TRBJ2-7; 8 bases line up with TRBD1. Germline V gene lookup returns CDR1 SGHAT and CDR2 FQNNGV. V gave up 6 bases and J gave up 5 bases; unmatched junction bases: 12. The CDR3 consists of 15 residues.